Listed below are T cell receptor beta chains from one sample, sequenced in a study of OX40 agonist ivuxolimab in advanced cancers. Sequenced by immunoSEQ multiplex PCR; TCRdb stores in-frame clones only, minus some. The table lists tens of thousands of clones, roughly 81% of them singletons. Source: CD4+ or CD8+ T cells sorted from blood, taken in a trial of the OX40 agonist ivuxolimab. The origin of the receptors is an adult with an advanced solid tumor such as melanoma, head and neck, liver or kidney cancer. CDR3s include the opening cysteine and the closing phenylalanine or tryptophan. Fields, in order: J gene, clone size, V gene, D gene, CDR3 DNA, CDR3 protein. A D gene is named only where the DNA matches it firmly. For some rows the clone size is stated as once, few or many, or as a class when expanded; others skip it.

J: TRBJ2-7; size: few; V: TRBV4-2; D: -; DNA: TGTGCCAGCAGCCAAGATCTAACGTATGAGCAGTACTTC; CDR3: CASSQDLTYEQYF
J: TRBJ2-7; size: -; V: TRBV9; D: -; DNA: TGTGCCAGCAGCGTCAGGGACCAACTTAGCGAGCAGTACTTC; CDR3: CASSVRDQLSEQYF
J: TRBJ1-2; size: -; V: TRBV19; D: TRBD1; DNA: TGTGCCAGTAGCCCAGGGGGCTGGCACTATGGCTACACCTTC; CDR3: CASSPGGWHYGYTF
J: TRBJ2-3; size: -; V: TRBV25-1; D: TRBD2; DNA: TGTGCCAGCACGGGGGGGGCAGATACGCAGTATTTT; CDR3: CASTGGADTQYF
J: TRBJ1-1; size: -; V: TRBV5-1; D: -; DNA: TGCGCCAGCAGCTTGGCAGGGGATGGACGGAACACTGAAGCTTTCTTT; CDR3: CASSLAGDGRNTEAFF
J: TRBJ1-2; size: -; V: TRBV29-1; D: -; DNA: TGCAGCGTTGAAGATTTCTCAGGGATCTATGGCTACACCTTC; CDR3: CSVEDFSGIYGYTF
J: TRBJ1-4; size: -; V: TRBV5-1; D: TRBD1; DNA: TGCGCCAGCAGCTTGAGCGGACAGGGGTTTGAAAAACTGTTTTTT; CDR3: CASSLSGQGFEKLFF
J: TRBJ2-7; size: once; V: TRBV21-1; D: -; DNA: TGTGCCAGCAGCGGTCCCGGGACTAGGACTCGATATGGCTACGAGCAGTACTTC; CDR3: CASSGPGTRTRYGYEQYF
J: TRBJ2-1; size: -; V: TRBV27; D: TRBD2; DNA: TGTGCCAGCGTTCGTTCCGGGACTAGCTACCGAAATGAGCAGTTCTTC; CDR3: CASVRSGTSYRNEQFF
J: TRBJ2-7; size: -; V: TRBV28; D: -; DNA: TGTGCCAGCAGTTTCTTGGGGAACATCCTGTACGAGCAGTACTTC; CDR3: CASSFLGNILYEQYF
J: TRBJ1-2; size: -; V: TRBV7-2; D: -; DNA: TGTGCCAGCAGCTTAGAGGCTTGGTATGGCTACACCTTC; CDR3: CASSLEAWYGYTF
J: TRBJ1-4; size: -; V: TRBV2; D: -; DNA: TGTGCCAGCAGGTGGACAACTTCTAATGAAAAACTGTTTTTT; CDR3: CASRWTTSNEKLFF